The T cell receptor beta chain described here comes from a study of T cells in pancreatic ductal adenocarcinoma. Study outcomes and limitations: Tumors hold more CD45RO+ effector T cells, which may bias toward lower diversity. Compared with tumor, blood showed more total productive templates and roughly 8-fold more clonotypes. Blood clonality (about 0.072) did not differ significantly from tumor (around 0.1).

Surgery without prior neoadjuvant therapy was the treatment of the selected pancreatic ductal adenocarcinoma patients. This clone was observed a handful of times. Antigen unknown. Assay used: immunoSEQ multiplex PCR; TCRdb lists only in-frame clones, some missing. This table holds about 11,000 clones, roughly 85% found once. The CDR3 covers 15 residues. Germline values: CDR1 MRHNA, CDR2 SNTAGT. V was pared by 3 bases and J by 4 bases, with 12 bases between. The gene calls are TRBV6-4 and TRBJ2-2; D is ambiguous. This receptor was identified in a human donor with pancreatic ductal adenocarcinoma. The specimen was PBMCs. This CDR3 is CASSESEVGTGELFF. CDR3 coding DNA: TGTGCCAGCAGTGAATCGGAAGTGGGCACCGGGGAGCTGTTTTTT.